Listed below are T cell receptor beta chains from one sample, sequenced in a study of CD8+ T cells in alopecia areata. Clones were sequenced by immunoSEQ multiplex PCR, and TCRdb holds only the in-frame ones, with some missing. The sample shows about 110,000 clones, over 80% of them seen only once. The specimen comprised CD8+ T cells sorted from blood, sampled at week 24, from a patient treated with tofacitinib. These receptors came from a human donor with alopecia areata. Both conserved end residues are part of each CDR3. D genes are given only for firm matches. A clone size is listed for some rows: how often the clone was seen (once, few, many), or a class if it is expanded.

J,size,V,D,length,DNA,CDR3
TRBJ2-7,.,TRBV29-1,.,14,TGCAGCGTTAAAAAGGAAAACAGGGTCTACGAGCAGTACTTC,CSVKKENRVYEQYF
TRBJ2-3,.,TRBV6-1,.,14,TGTGCCAGCAGTGCCAGCGGAGGCACAGATACGCAGTATTTT,CASSASGGTDTQYF
TRBJ2-7,once,TRBV5-1,.,14,TGCGCCAGCAGCTTGTCCCGGACCCCCTACGAGCAGTACTTC,CASSLSRTPYEQYF
TRBJ2-3,.,TRBV5-1,.,16,TGCGCCAGCAGCCTGAGGGGGAGACCTAGCACAGATACGCAGTATTTT,CASSLRGRPSTDTQYF
TRBJ1-3,once,TRBV7-9,.,15,TGTGCCAGCAGCTTATTCGTAAGCTCTGGAAACACCATATATTTT,CASSLFVSSGNTIYF
TRBJ2-3,few,TRBV30,.,14,TGTGCCTGGAGTTTAGGGGACGCCACAGATACGCAGTATTTT,CAWSLGDATDTQYF
TRBJ2-7,.,TRBV4-3,.,15,TGCGCCAGCAGCCAAGATCGTGACAGCTCCTACGAGCAGTACTTC,CASSQDRDSSYEQYF
TRBJ1-1,.,TRBV15,.,14,TGTGCCACCAGCAGAGTTAGGGCGAACACTGAAGCTTTCTTT,CATSRVRANTEAFF
TRBJ2-3,once,TRBV5-1,TRBD2,15,TGCGCCAGCGAGAGCTGGGGGGGTTCAGTGGATACGCAGTATTTT,CASESWGGSVDTQYF
TRBJ2-3,.,TRBV9,TRBD2,22,TGTGCCAGCAGCGTAGTTGGAACAGTGGGGACTACGCGGGGAACTAGCACAGATACGCAGTATTTT,CASSVVGTVGTTRGTSTDTQYF
TRBJ2-5,.,TRBV5-4,.,15,TGTGCCAGCAGCTTTCAAGGGGGGGGACAAGAGACCCAGTACTTC,CASSFQGGGQETQYF
TRBJ2-2,.,TRBV13,.,17,TGTGCCAGCAGCTCCACCACCGGTTGGGGGGCCACCGGGGAGCTGTTTTTT,CASSSTTGWGATGELFF
TRBJ2-1,.,TRBV5-1,.,12,TGCGCCAGCAGCCCTGACTCCGAAAAGCAGTTCTTC,CASSPDSEKQFF
TRBJ2-7,once,TRBV7-9,TRBD1,17,TGTGCCAGCAGCGTACGAGCTGGGGACAGCCCGTCCTACGAGCAGTACTTC,CASSVRAGDSPSYEQYF
TRBJ2-1,.,TRBV4-1,.,14,TGCGCCAGCAGCCAAGACCCCAAGTTGGATGAGCAGTTCTTC,CASSQDPKLDEQFF
TRBJ1-1,.,TRBV6-1,.,12,TGTGCCAGCAGAATTATGAACACTGAAGCTTTCTTT,CASRIMNTEAFF
TRBJ2-7,.,TRBV5-5,TRBD1,13,TGTGCCAGCAGCTTCGTCGGACAGGGAGAGCAGTACTTC,CASSFVGQGEQYF
TRBJ2-7,.,TRBV4-3,.,16,TGCGCCAGCAGCCAAGATTTGGCTCGCGGGGTAGACGAGCAGTACTTC,CASSQDLARGVDEQYF
TRBJ1-1,.,TRBV5-6,.,12,TGTGCCAGCATCAAGGGAGGGGCTGAAGCTTTCTTT,CASIKGGAEAFF
TRBJ2-3,.,TRBV29-1,.,14,TGCAGCGTTACCCCGGGGGATGGCACAGATACGCAGTATTTT,CSVTPGDGTDTQYF
TRBJ2-5,.,TRBV13,.,15,TGTGCCAGCAGCCTAACAGGGAGTTGGCCGGAGACCCAGTACTTC,CASSLTGSWPETQYF
TRBJ2-5,.,TRBV27,TRBD1,16,TGTGCCAGCAGTCTTAACCCCAGGGGGCTGGGAGAGACCCAGTACTTC,CASSLNPRGLGETQYF
TRBJ2-1,.,TRBV5-6,TRBD1,14,TGTGCCAGCAGCTTTGGGACAGGGATAGGTCAGCAGTTCTTC,CASSFGTGIGQQFF
TRBJ2-3,.,TRBV5-4,.,15,TGTGCCAGCAGCTTGGGCCAACGCCCCACAGATACGCAGTATTTT,CASSLGQRPTDTQYF
TRBJ2-7,few,TRBV25-1,.,14,TGTGCCAGCAGTGTGATAGGGAAATTCCACGAGCAGTACTTC,CASSVIGKFHEQYF
TRBJ2-7,.,TRBV10-2,TRBD1,13,TGCGCCAGCAGTGTTGAGGGGGCACGGGAGCAGTACTTC,CASSVEGAREQYF
TRBJ2-7,.,TRBV27,TRBD2,15,TGTGCCAGCAGTTCCCTAGCGGGTGAATCCTACGAGCAGTACTTC,CASSSLAGESYEQYF
TRBJ2-5,.,TRBV9,.,21,TGTGCCAGCAGCGCCCTACCGTATGTCGGAGTGGGGGGGCGCGACCAAGAGACCCAGTACTTC,CASSALPYVGVGGRDQETQYF
TRBJ2-1,.,TRBV19,TRBD2,18,TGTGCCAGTAGTATAGATCAAGCGGGGGGGCCATTGTCCAATGAGCAGTTCTTC,CASSIDQAGGPLSNEQFF
TRBJ2-4,.,TRBV7-9,.,18,TGTGCCAGCACCTCTGATAGGGCCGTAGGAGGGTCCAAAAACATTCAGTACTTC,CASTSDRAVGGSKNIQYF
TRBJ2-7,.,TRBV18,.,13,TGTGCCAGCTCAACGGGAGAGACCTACGAGCAGTACTTC,CASSTGETYEQYF
TRBJ2-1,few,TRBV27,.,14,TGTGCCAGCACTTCTTTGCCGCGGGTCAATGAGCAGTTCTTC,CASTSLPRVNEQFF
TRBJ1-1,.,TRBV4-1,.,13,TGCGCCAGCAGCGGGGTGGGGGCTACTGAAGCTTTCTTT,CASSGVGATEAFF
TRBJ2-1,.,TRBV7-9,.,15,TGTGCCAGCAGCTTAGGGGACACCGTCGAAAATGAGCAGTTCTTC,CASSLGDTVENEQFF
TRBJ1-1,.,TRBV30,TRBD1,13,TGTGCCTGGAGTCCGGACAGGGCCACTGAAGCTTTCTTT,CAWSPDRATEAFF
TRBJ2-7,.,TRBV27,.,16,TGTGCCAAAATTAAACCCACCGGGCCGATTCCCTACGAGCAGTACTTC,CAKIKPTGPIPYEQYF
TRBJ1-1,.,TRBV30,.,10,TGTGCCTGGAGCCACACTGAAGCTTTCTTT,CAWSHTEAFF
TRBJ2-3,.,TRBV28,.,14,TGTGCCAGCAGTGAGCGGGTGGCCAGGGATACGCAGTATTTT,CASSERVARDTQYF
TRBJ1-6,.,TRBV7-8,.,17,TGTGCCAGCACCCTCCTCGCGAGACCTGTACAAGATTCACCCCTCCACTTT,CASTLLARPVQDSPLHF
TRBJ2-6,.,TRBV7-9,.,16,TGTGCCAGCAGCCCCTTACAGGCGGGCGGGGCCAACGTCCTGACTTTC,CASSPLQAGGANVLTF
TRBJ2-7,.,TRBV7-9,TRBD1,15,TGTGCCAGCAGCTTAGCGCGGACAGGGGGCGGGGAGCAGTACTTC,CASSLARTGGGEQYF
TRBJ2-3,.,TRBV6-6,.,16,TGTGCCAGCAGTTTCCCTCCGGGGGGCGGAACAGATACGCAGTATTTT,CASSFPPGGGTDTQYF
TRBJ1-1,.,TRBV5-4,TRBD1,14,TGTGCCAGCAGCTCAGGACAGGGTAGGACTGAAGCTTTCTTT,CASSSGQGRTEAFF
TRBJ2-7,.,TRBV7-9,.,14,TGTGCCAGCAGCTTAAATCAGGGGTGGTACGAGCAGTACTTC,CASSLNQGWYEQYF
TRBJ2-1,.,TRBV15,TRBD2,16,TGTGCCACCAGCAGGGCCCGGAGCGGGGGTGACAATGAGCAGTTCTTC,CATSRARSGGDNEQFF
TRBJ2-7,.,TRBV4-2,TRBD2,17,TGTGCCAGCAGCCAAGAGGATAGCGGGGGGCTGGCCTACGAGCAGTACTTC,CASSQEDSGGLAYEQYF